The rows below give T cell receptor beta chains drawn from one sample of a study of blood T cell repertoires in COVID-19. Using immunoSEQ multiplex PCR, the repertoire was profiled, and TCRdb retains in-frame clones only, with some absent. The profile shows some 200,000 clones, 86% of them singletons. The sequenced sample was peripheral blood. The receptors originated from a man older than 75 with acute or convalescent COVID-19. Each CDR3 is given with its conserved first and last residue.

v_gene	j_gene	CDR3aa
TRBV11-2	TRBJ2-7	CASSLLPGHLSYEQYF
TRBV19	TRBJ1-4	CASRRTDYSNEKLFF
TRBV7-8	TRBJ2-6	CASSLSTRQGAGANVLTF
TRBV5-4	TRBJ2-5	CASSFGSGQETQYF
TRBV19	TRBJ1-1	CASSRDRGPDEAFF
TRBV6-5	TRBJ1-1	CASSFSGETEAFF
TRBV12-3/TRBV12-4	TRBJ1-6	CASSLIENSPLHF
TRBV7-9	TRBJ1-4	CASSLDGGLGEKLFF
TRBV5-1	TRBJ2-2	CASSFPGAGELFF
TRBV2	TRBJ2-7	CATGTASYEQYF
TRBV19	TRBJ2-4	CASSTTGSIAKNIQYF
TRBV18	TRBJ2-1	CASSPFGTGGLYNEQFF
TRBV29-1	TRBJ1-1	CSVQGALNTEAFF
TRBV19	TRBJ2-3	CASSIRTGGTDTQYF
TRBV5-8	TRBJ2-1	CASSSTGTGYNEQFF
TRBV7-6	TRBJ2-7	CASSRIKGSGRKDPYEQYF
TRBV27	TRBJ1-5	CASSSSGGYSSNQPQHF
TRBV6-1	TRBJ2-3	CASSEASLLAGVTDTQYF
TRBV5-6	TRBJ2-7	CASSLDGYPYEQYF
TRBV7-9	TRBJ2-1	CASSVRGTSGADNEQFF
TRBV4-1	TRBJ2-3	CASSQAQGSLDTQYF
TRBV27	TRBJ1-5	CASCDRAHSNQPQHF
TRBV29-1	TRBJ1-1	CSVRQGAGGTEAFF
TRBV19	TRBJ2-5	CASSKTSGRAESRETQYF
TRBV24-1	TRBJ2-1	CATSGPPGGVVEQFF
TRBV27	TRBJ2-5	CASSFIGAQETQYF
TRBV19	TRBJ1-6	CASKGDYSYNSPLHF
TRBV9	TRBJ2-3	CASSITDRKLDTQYF
TRBV7-9	TRBJ1-6	CASSFWTGTSSYNSPLHF
TRBV28	TRBJ2-7	CASSFDLTGTLGSYEQYF
TRBV7-9	TRBJ2-3	CASSFYGSTDTQYF
TRBV12-3/TRBV12-4	TRBJ2-3	CASNSGTTDTQYF
TRBV14	TRBJ1-1	CASSQDLVLRGRTEAFF
TRBV6-6	TRBJ1-1	CASSTPGTLAFF
TRBV6-5	TRBJ1-3	CASTGGSGNTIYF
TRBV6-5	TRBJ1-5	CASEAGTHQPQHF
TRBV28	TRBJ1-5	CASSGQVRVDPHF